A single sample gave rise to the 32 T cell receptor beta chains below, sequenced in a study of CD8 T cells in ankylosing spondylitis. In TCRdb, the 5' RACE reads were re-called with MiXCR into one record per CDR3 protein. The data contain about 140,000 distinct CDR3 sequences, approximately 10% of them singletons. The sample consisted of blood, either unsorted or a sorted T cell fraction (not recorded which). These receptors originate from a female donor with ankylosing spondylitis or in good health (not recorded which).

The V call is TRBV20-1, the J call TRBJ2-7; D uncertain. The CDR3 loop spans 15 amino acids. The germline gives CDR1 DFQATT, CDR2 SNEGSKA (reference sequence). V was clipped by 0 bases and J by 6 bases, with 18 bases between them. The CDR3: CSARDRLAVVGEQYF. The DNA of the CDR3 is TGCAGTGCTAGAGATCGGCTGGCCGTGGTTGGCGAGCAGTACTTC.

This clonotype was observed at least ten times. The chain is built from TRBV10-3 and TRBJ2-5; 8 nucleotides match TRBD2. The CDR3 totals 14 residues. V trimming: 6 bases; J trimming: 3 bases; junction bases outside the gene matches: 6. CDR1 and CDR2 (germline): ENHRY, SYGVKD. CDR3 bases: TGTGCCATCAGGGGGACTAGTATGAAAGAGACCCAGTACTTC. Translated, it gives CAIRGTSMKETQYF.

This clonotype was detected many times. The chain employs TRBV20-1 and TRBJ2-3; 9 bases fit TRBD2. CDR3 size: 15 residues. CDR1 and CDR2 (germline): DFQATT, SNEGSKA (reference sequence). The V segment lost 6 bases and the J segment 4 bases; nucleotides outside the gene matches: 11. The CDR3 bases are TGCAGTGCCCTCCCCGCGGGGGGGAGGGCAGATACGCAGTATTTT. Encoded protein: CSALPAGGRADTQYF.

This clonotype showed up many times. V gene TRBV5-1 combines with J gene TRBJ2-1, with D possibly TRBD1 on 5 matching bases. The CDR3 has 17 amino acids. Between the trimmed V and J ends, which lost 1 base and 1 base, there was a span of 15 bases. Germline V gene data show CDR1 as SGHRS and CDR2 as YFSETQ. CDR3 bases: TGCGCCAGCAGCTTGTCCAAAGGGGTGGGATCCTACAATGAGCAGTTCTTC. Its translation: CASSLSKGVGSYNEQFF. The variable domain in full, with the rest retrieved from reference TRBV5-1 and TRBJ2-1, is KAGVTQTPRYLIKTRGQQVTLSCSPISGHRSVSWYQQTPGQGLQFLFEYFSETQRNKGNFPGRFSGRQFSNSRSEMNVSTLELGDSALYLCASSLSKGVGSYNEQFFGPGTRLTVL.

This clonotype was counted at least ten times. The genes are TRBV27 and TRBJ1-2, with TRBD1 matching 10 bases. Trimming took 4 bases from V and 6 from J; bases not matched to a gene: 8. The CDR3 runs 15 residues. Germline-derived CDR1 and CDR2 are MNHEY and SMNVEV (reference sequence). The CDR3 DNA reads TGTGCCAGCAGTTCCCCGGGACAGGGGAAAAATGGCTACACCTTC. This gives the protein CASSSPGQGKNGYTF.

This clonotype was seen repeatedly, ten times or more. The chain combines TRBV27 with TRBJ1-1, with D perhaps matching TRBD1 (6 bases). The V gene lost 6 bases and the J gene lost 12 bases, with 14 bases spanning the gap. The germline gives CDR1 MNHEY, CDR2 SMNVEV (reference sequence). There are 11 residues in the CDR3. This CDR3 reads CASRTQGTTFF. The CDR3 DNA reads as TGTGCCAGCAGGACACAGGGTACAACTTTCTTT.

This clonotype was counted at least ten times. The chain is built from TRBV20-1 and TRBJ1-2; D not resolved. Looked up from germline, CDR1 is DFQATT and CDR2 is SNEGSKA (reference sequence). The length of the CDR3 is 12 residues. V gave up 3 bases and J gave up 4 bases, with 9 bases separating them. The CDR3 spells CSASPASYGYTF. The CDR3, as DNA: TGCAGTGCTAGCCCAGCTAGCTATGGCTACACCTTC.

This clonotype was seen at least ten times. CDR3 nucleotide sequence: TGCGCCAGCAGCTTGGAGGCGGGGCACACAGATACGCAGTATTTT. Translating it yields CASSLEAGHTDTQYF. V is TRBV5-1 and J is TRBJ2-3, with D tentatively TRBD2 (6 bases). Germline-derived CDR1 and CDR2 are SGHRS and YFSETQ. V lost 0 bases, J lost 2 bases, and 10 bases lay in between. The CDR3 spans 15 residues. Full variable domain (rest looked up from reference TRBV5-1 and TRBJ2-3): KAGVTQTPRYLIKTRGQQVTLSCSPISGHRSVSWYQQTPGQGLQFLFEYFSETQRNKGNFPGRFSGRQFSNSRSEMNVSTLELGDSALYLCASSLEAGHTDTQYFGPGTRLTVL.

This clonotype has at least ten counts. V and J are TRBV3-1 and TRBJ2-1, with TRBD2 as a possible D gene (7 bases). Trimming left V 4 bases short and J 4 bases short, with 17 bases between. CDR1 is LGHDT, CDR2 YNNKEL, per germline (reference sequence). The CDR3 spans 16 residues. CDR3 bases: TGTGCCAGCAGCCTCACTCTGGCGGGGGCTTACAATGAGCAGTTCTTC. This codes for CASSLTLAGAYNEQFF.

The genes are TRBV20-1 and TRBJ2-1; D possibly matches TRBD1 or TRBD2 (6 bases each). With 2 bases removed from V and 0 bases from J, the gap between germline ends came to 17 bases. The CDR3 runs to 17 residues. The germline V gene has CDR1 DFQATT and CDR2 SNEGSKA (reference sequence). The DNA for the CDR3 is TGCAGTGCTAGAAGCGTAGGGGGGCGAAGCTCCTACAATGAGCAGTTCTTC. This codes for CSARSVGGRSSYNEQFF.

About this clonotype: A much larger clone differs from this one at a single base, so this may be a read error. CDR3 DNA sequence: TGTGCCAGCAGTGACACAGCGGGAGCGAGGGAGCAGCTCTTC. It codes for CASSDTAGAREQLF. The V and J genes are TRBV6-4 and TRBJ2-1, with 8 bases identical to TRBD2. The CDR3 consists of 14 residues. Germline V lookup: CDR1 MRHNA, CDR2 SNTAGT.

In this sample, this clonotype turned up many times. The chain recombines TRBV28 with TRBJ1-1; 9 positions match TRBD1. CDR3 length equals 15 residues. The V and J ends lost 4 bases and 3 bases, in that order; junction bases with no gene match: 6. Germline V gene data show CDR1 as MDHEN and CDR2 as SYDVKM. The CDR3 nucleotides read TGTGCCAGCAGTTCCCCCGGGACAGGGTACACTGAAGCTTTCTTT. It translates to CASSSPGTGYTEAFF.

This clonotype was seen ten or more times. This sequence joins TRBV12-3 or TRBV12-4 and TRBJ2-1; a weak D match, TRBD2 (5 bases). V was pared by 6 bases and J by 8 bases, with 14 bases between. CDR3 length: 13 residues. CDR3 residues: CASRRPGLDEQFF. For the CDR3, the DNA is TGTGCCAGCAGACGGCCCGGACTTGATGAGCAGTTCTTC.

Comments on this clonotype: A read error may be the cause here, since a much bigger clone is one base away. The chain recombines TRBV28 with TRBJ1-4; 7 nucleotides match TRBD1. The germline CDR1 and CDR2 sequences are MDHEN and SYDVKM. The CDR3 extends over 14 amino acids. CDR3 in amino acids: CASRGTAGKEKQFF. The CDR3 DNA is TGTGCCAGCAGGGGGACAGCAGGAAAGGAAAAACAGTTTTTT.

At least ten counts were recorded for this clonotype. V is TRBV5-1 and J is TRBJ2-1; D uncertain. There are 15 residues in the CDR3. Between the trimmed V and J ends, which lost 1 base and 8 bases, there was a span of 16 bases. The germline V gene has CDR1 SGHRS and CDR2 YFSETQ. Here the CDR3 reads CASSLLSPAFDEQFF. The CDR3 DNA follows: TGCGCCAGCAGCTTGCTATCTCCAGCGTTCGATGAGCAGTTCTTC.

This clonotype has a count of ten or more. CDR3 residues: CSGLAGGRWEQYF. CDR3 DNA: TGCAGTGGGCTGGCGGGAGGTCGGTGGGAGCAGTACTTC. The rearrangement links TRBV20-1 to TRBJ2-7, with 8 bases aligning to TRBD2. The CDR3 has 13 residues. CDR1 is DFQATT and CDR2 is SNEGSKA in the germline V gene (reference sequence). Losses at the gene ends were 7 bases for V and 7 bases for J; bases not matched to a gene: 12.

This clonotype occurred many times. V is TRBV20-1 and J is TRBJ2-1; 9 bases are shared with TRBD2. This CDR3 comprises 16 residues. V lost 5 bases to trimming and J lost 0 bases; unmatched junction nucleotides: 8. CDR1 is DFQATT, CDR2 SNEGSKA, per germline (reference sequence). The CDR3 is CSALRVSGSSYNEQFF. CDR3 DNA sequence: TGCAGTGCTCTAAGGGTTAGCGGGAGCTCCTACAATGAGCAGTTCTTC.

This clonotype has a count of ten or more. The genes are TRBV24-1 and TRBJ2-6; D remains unclear. CDR3 length: 17 amino acids. Germline CDR1 and CDR2: KGHDR and SFDVKD. Trimming left V 5 bases short and J 0 bases short, with 13 bases between. The CDR3 reads CATSGKSYDSGANVLTF. The DNA for the CDR3 is TGTGCCACCAGTGGGAAAAGTTATGACTCTGGGGCCAACGTCCTGACTTTC.

This chain uses TRBV5-1 with TRBJ2-1, with D possibly TRBD1 on 6 matching bases. Looked up from germline, CDR1 is SGHRS and CDR2 is YFSETQ. The germline V and J ends were trimmed by 1 base and 6 bases, with 14 bases remaining between them. CDR3 length equals 15 residues. The CDR3 reads CASSLPWGQGNEQFF. The CDR3 coding sequence is TGCGCCAGCAGCTTGCCGTGGGGGCAAGGCAATGAGCAGTTCTTC.

In this sample, this clonotype turned up many times. V and J are TRBV12-3 or TRBV12-4 and TRBJ1-6, with D perhaps matching TRBD1 (5 bases). V lost 0 bases and J lost 4, with 7 bases in between. The CDR3 runs to 15 residues. The CDR3 region is CASSLAGTYNSPLHF. In DNA, the CDR3 is TGTGCCAGCAGTTTAGCAGGGACTTATAATTCACCCCTCCACTTT.

The J gene is TRBJ1-1, the V gene TRBV11-2, with a possible D match to TRBD1 (6 bases). The germline CDR1 and CDR2 sequences are SGHAT and FQNNGV. There are 16 residues in the CDR3. V was clipped by 5 bases and J by 0 bases, with 16 bases between them. The CDR3 loop is CASSIVTGGMNTEAFF. The CDR3, as DNA: TGTGCCAGCAGCATCGTGACAGGAGGAATGAACACTGAAGCTTTCTTT.

In its sample, this clonotype was seen many times. The gene calls are TRBV19 and TRBJ2-2; D uncertain. The CDR3 is 16 residues long. V shed 4 bases and J shed 2 bases, with 14 bases lying between them. Germline values: CDR1 LNHDA, CDR2 SQIVND (reference sequence). CDR3 nucleotide sequence: TGTGCCAGTAGTAGCACCAGAGTGGATAACACCGGGGAGCTGTTTTTT. It specifies CASSSTRVDNTGELFF.

There are many counts of this clonotype. The chain couples TRBV29-1 to TRBJ2-4, with D possibly matching TRBD2 (6 bases). The V end lost 4 bases, the J end lost 3 bases, and 10 bases lay between the germline ends. Looked up from germline, CDR1 is SQVTM and CDR2 is ANQGSEA. This CDR3 is built from 13 residues. Here the CDR3 reads CSVAGVGKNIQYF. As DNA, the CDR3 is TGCAGCGTTGCGGGGGTCGGCAAAAACATTCAGTACTTC.

This clonotype was seen more than once but under ten times. The rearrangement uses TRBV4-1 and TRBJ2-1, with 14 bases aligning to TRBD2. This CDR3 comprises 18 residues. V shed 1 base, J shed 8 bases, and the junction held 10 bases outside the gene matches. Germline values: CDR1 MGHRA, CDR2 YSYEKL. The CDR3 loop is CASSQALKTSGRAHEQFF. CDR3 DNA: TGCGCCAGCAGCCAAGCCCTCAAGACTAGCGGGAGGGCCCATGAGCAGTTCTTC.

This clonotype was counted many times. V usage is TRBV5-1 and J usage is TRBJ1-2; 7 nucleotides agree with TRBD1. The trim removed 4 bases at V and 8 bases at J, leaving 14 bases unmatched. The CDR3 consists of 15 residues. Germline CDR1 SGHRS, CDR2 YFSETQ. The CDR3: CASSPTTGTMGGYTF. For the CDR3, the DNA is TGCGCCAGCAGCCCTACGACAGGGACCATGGGCGGCTACACCTTC. The full variable domain, with the rest looked up from reference TRBV5-1 and TRBJ1-2, is KAGVTQTPRYLIKTRGQQVTLSCSPISGHRSVSWYQQTPGQGLQFLFEYFSETQRNKGNFPGRFSGRQFSNSRSEMNVSTLELGDSALYLCASSPTTGTMGGYTFGSGTRLTVV.

The V call is TRBV30, the J call TRBJ2-5, with D perhaps matching TRBD1 (6 bases). Trimming cost V 4 bases and J 0 bases, with 6 bases left between them. CDR1 GTSNPN and CDR2 SVGIG come from the germline V gene (reference sequence). There are 12 residues in the CDR3. The CDR3 sequence: CAWKGDQETQYF. DNA for the CDR3: TGTGCCTGGAAGGGGGACCAAGAGACCCAGTACTTC.

This clonotype has ten or more counts. This chain links TRBV10-3 with TRBJ1-4; D perhaps matches TRBD1 (6 bases). The CDR3 covers 17 residues. Per the germline V gene, CDR1 is ENHRY and CDR2 is SYGVKD. Trimming took 4 bases from V and 5 from J, leaving 20 bases between them. In DNA, the CDR3 is TGTGCCATCAGTGCCCGGGGGGACAACCAACCAAATGAAAAACTGTTTTTT. Its translation is CAISARGDNQPNEKLFF.

This clonotype has more than one count but fewer than ten. The chain links TRBV27 to TRBJ1-6; 7 bases fit TRBD1. Losses at the gene ends were 5 bases for V and 6 bases for J; bases not matched to a gene: 4. Germline values: CDR1 MNHEY, CDR2 SMNVEV (reference sequence). The CDR3 is 14 residues long. CDR3 nucleotide sequence: TGTGCCAGCAGTCGATACAGGGGTAATTCACCCCTCCACTTT. Protein sequence: CASSRYRGNSPLHF.

This clonotype was counted a few times. The rearrangement uses TRBV7-8 and TRBJ1-4; D uncertain. Trimming removed 1 base from V and 6 bases from J, with 9 bases in between. CDR1 is SGHVS, CDR2 FQNEAQ, per germline. The CDR3 extends over 14 amino acids. As DNA, the CDR3 is TGTGCCAGCAGCTTAGAGGCGTATGATGAAAAACTGTTTTTT. It is translated as CASSLEAYDEKLFF.

This clonotype was recorded a few times. The rearrangement links TRBV28 to TRBJ2-3, with no clear D. The ends were cut back, 4 bases at V and 3 bases at J, with 8 bases in the middle. This CDR3 comprises 13 residues. The germline gives CDR1 MDHEN, CDR2 SYDVKM. The CDR3 nucleotides are TGTGCCAGCAGTTCCCCTGATACAGATACGCAGTATTTT. Its translation: CASSSPDTDTQYF.

This clonotype was seen at least ten times. The chain uses TRBV7-9 and TRBJ2-3, with D hard to call. Germline V CDR1 and CDR2: SEHNR, FQNEAQ (reference sequence). CDR3 length: 14 residues. The germline V and J ends were trimmed by 5 bases and 2 bases, with 11 bases remaining between them. The CDR3 DNA reads as TGTGCCAGCAGCGCATCAACATCCACAGATACGCAGTATTTT. This encodes CASSASTSTDTQYF.

This clonotype was observed at least ten times. This sequence joins TRBV6-5 and TRBJ2-7, with 8 bases that match TRBD2. With 4 bases clipped from V and 7 bases from J, the junction kept 3 bases outside the gene matches. The CDR3 totals 12 residues. Germline assignment: CDR1 MNHEY and CDR2 SVGAGI. For the CDR3, the DNA is TGTGCCAGCAGTTCGCGGGGGGTAGAGCAGTACTTC. This encodes CASSSRGVEQYF.